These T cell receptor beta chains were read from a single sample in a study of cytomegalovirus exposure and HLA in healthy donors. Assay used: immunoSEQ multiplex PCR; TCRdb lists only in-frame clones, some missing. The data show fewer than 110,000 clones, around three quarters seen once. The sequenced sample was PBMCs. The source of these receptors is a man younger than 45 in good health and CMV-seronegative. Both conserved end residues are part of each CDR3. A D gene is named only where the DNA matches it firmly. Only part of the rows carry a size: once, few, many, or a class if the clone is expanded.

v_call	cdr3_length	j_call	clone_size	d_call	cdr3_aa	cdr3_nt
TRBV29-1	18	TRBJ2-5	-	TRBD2	CSVLIAGVGFGPEETQYF	TGCAGCGTCCTTATAGCGGGAGTGGGGTTTGGGCCTGAAGAGACCCAGTACTTC
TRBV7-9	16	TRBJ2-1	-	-	CASSLGVAAGGNEQFF	TGTGCCAGCAGCTTAGGGGTAGCGGCTGGCGGCAATGAGCAGTTCTTC
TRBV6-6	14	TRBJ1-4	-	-	CASSFGSALEKLFF	TGTGCCAGCAGTTTCGGTTCTGCCCTCGAAAAACTGTTTTTT
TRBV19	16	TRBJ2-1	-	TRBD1	CASSMGTDSSYNEQFF	TGTGCCAGTAGTATGGGGACAGACAGCTCCTACAATGAGCAGTTCTTC
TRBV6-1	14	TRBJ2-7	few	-	CASSSPDSLYEQYF	TGTGCCAGCAGTTCCCCGGACAGTCTGTACGAGCAGTACTTC
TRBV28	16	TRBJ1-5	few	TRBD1	CASSKRGTGKNQPQHF	TGTGCCAGCAGTAAGAGGGGGACAGGGAAGAATCAGCCCCAGCATTTT
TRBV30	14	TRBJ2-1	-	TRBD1	CAWRGDRGGNEQFF	TGTGCCTGGAGGGGGGACAGGGGGGGGAATGAGCAGTTCTTC
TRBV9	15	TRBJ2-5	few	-	CASSVGFRWGEAQYF	TGTGCCAGCAGCGTAGGGTTCCGATGGGGGGAGGCCCAGTACTTC
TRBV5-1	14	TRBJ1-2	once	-	CASSLETGQFGYTF	TGCGCCAGCAGCTTGGAAACAGGACAATTTGGCTACACCTTC
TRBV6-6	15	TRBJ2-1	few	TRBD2	CASSYSTSGRQGQFF	TGTGCCAGCAGTTACTCCACTAGCGGGAGACAGGGGCAGTTCTTC
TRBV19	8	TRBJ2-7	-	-	CASIGQYF	TGTGCCAGTATCGGGCAGTACTTC
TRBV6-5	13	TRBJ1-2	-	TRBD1	CASRLGTADGYTF	TGTGCCAGCAGACTCGGGACAGCTGATGGCTACACCTTC
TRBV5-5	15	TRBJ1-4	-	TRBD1	CASSFPGQGNEKLFF	TGTGCCAGCAGCTTCCCGGGACAGGGGAATGAAAAACTGTTTTTT
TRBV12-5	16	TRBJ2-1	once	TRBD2	CASGFPSGGAYNEQFF	TGTGCTAGTGGTTTTCCTAGCGGGGGGGCCTACAATGAGCAGTTCTTC
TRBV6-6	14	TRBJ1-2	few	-	CASSWTLANYGYTF	TGTGCCAGCAGTTGGACATTAGCTAACTATGGCTACACCTTC
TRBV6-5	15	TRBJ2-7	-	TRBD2	CASSWEAGGSYEQYF	TGTGCCAGCAGCTGGGAAGCGGGAGGCTCCTACGAGCAGTACTTC
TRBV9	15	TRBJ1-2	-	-	CASSVEPVTAYGYTF	TGTGCCAGCAGCGTTGAACCAGTGACAGCTTATGGCTACACCTTC
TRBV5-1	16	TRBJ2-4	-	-	CASSLEAGFAKNIQYF	TGCGCCAGCAGCTTGGAGGCGGGGTTCGCCAAAAACATTCAGTACTTC
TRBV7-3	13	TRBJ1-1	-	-	CASSPAVGGAAFF	TGTGCCAGCAGCCCGGCGGTGGGTGGAGCAGCTTTCTTT
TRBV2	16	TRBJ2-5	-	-	CASRFEAEGYQETQYF	TGTGCCAGCAGATTCGAAGCGGAGGGGTACCAAGAGACCCAGTACTTC
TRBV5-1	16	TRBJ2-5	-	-	CASSLAAGVGQETQYF	TGCGCCAGCAGCTTGGCAGCAGGGGTGGGGCAAGAGACCCAGTACTTC
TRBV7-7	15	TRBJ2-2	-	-	CASSQLSQNTGELFF	TGTGCCAGCAGCCAGTTGTCACAGAACACCGGGGAGCTGTTTTTT
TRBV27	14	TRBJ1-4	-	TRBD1	CATPSGGVGEKLFF	TGTGCCACCCCCTCAGGGGGAGTGGGTGAAAAACTGTTTTTT
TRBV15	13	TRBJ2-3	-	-	CATSGGGRATQYF	TGTGCCACCAGCGGGGGCGGGCGGGCTACGCAGTATTTT
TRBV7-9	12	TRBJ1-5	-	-	CASSLTGQPQHF	TGTGCCAGCAGCTTAACAGGTCAGCCCCAGCATTTT
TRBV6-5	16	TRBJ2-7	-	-	CASSYGVRTDQYEQYF	TGTGCCAGCAGTTACGGGGTCCGGACAGATCAATACGAGCAGTACTTC
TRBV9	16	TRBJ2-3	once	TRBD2	CASSARGGLAMGTQYF	TGTGCCAGCAGCGCGAGGGGGGGACTAGCGATGGGTACGCAGTATTTT
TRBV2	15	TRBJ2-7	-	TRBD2	CASSEGASGGYEQYF	TGTGCCAGCAGTGAAGGGGCTAGCGGAGGCTACGAGCAGTACTTC
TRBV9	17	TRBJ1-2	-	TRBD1	CASSPRQGVLSLYGYTF	TGTGCCAGCAGCCCCAGACAGGGGGTCCTCTCGCTCTATGGCTACACCTTC
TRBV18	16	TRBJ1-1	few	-	CASSPNVQAGDTEAFF	TGTGCCAGCTCACCAAACGTGCAGGCCGGGGACACTGAAGCTTTCTTT
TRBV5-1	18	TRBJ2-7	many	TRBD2	CASSLGWASGESSYEQYF	TGCGCCAGCAGCTTGGGTTGGGCTAGCGGGGAGAGCTCCTACGAGCAGTACTTC
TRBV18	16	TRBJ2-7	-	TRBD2	CASSLTSGVSSYEQYF	TGTGCCAGCTCACTGACTAGCGGGGTGAGCTCCTACGAGCAGTACTTC
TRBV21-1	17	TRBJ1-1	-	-	CASSKRWTAGGNTEAFF	TGTGCCAGCAGCAAAAGGTGGACCGCCGGGGGTAACACTGAAGCTTTCTTT
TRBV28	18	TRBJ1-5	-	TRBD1	CASSFLQGSGYSNQPQHF	TGTGCCAGCAGTTTCTTACAGGGGTCCGGGTATAGCAATCAGCCCCAGCATTTT
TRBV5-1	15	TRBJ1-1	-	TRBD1	CASRTDRGRLSEAFF	TGCGCCAGCAGGACCGACAGGGGGCGATTGAGTGAAGCTTTCTTT
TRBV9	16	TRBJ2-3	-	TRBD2	CASSVEAGRGTDTQYF	TGTGCCAGCAGCGTAGAGGCGGGGAGGGGCACAGATACGCAGTATTTT
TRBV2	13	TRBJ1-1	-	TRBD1	CASSRDRETEAFF	TGTGCCAGCAGCCGCGACAGGGAAACTGAAGCTTTCTTT
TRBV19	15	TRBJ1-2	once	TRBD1	CASSMIDRGLNGYTF	TGTGCCAGTAGTATGATAGACAGGGGGCTAAATGGCTACACCTTC
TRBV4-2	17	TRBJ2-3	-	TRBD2	CASSQDTSGSVSDTQYF	TGTGCCAGCAGCCAAGATACTAGCGGGAGCGTCTCAGATACGCAGTATTTT
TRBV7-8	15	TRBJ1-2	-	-	CASSLQSTGSYGYTF	TGTGCCAGCAGCCTGCAGTCGACAGGATCCTATGGCTACACCTTC
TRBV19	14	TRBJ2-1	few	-	CASSSPGAYNEQFF	TGTGCCAGTAGTTCCCCAGGGGCCTACAATGAGCAGTTCTTC